This T cell receptor beta chain was sequenced during a study of blood T cell repertoires in COVID-19. At the level of the study: Specimens from acute and convalescent COVID-19 originated in the United States, Italy and Spain. T cells, B-cell-depleted T cells, or PBMCs supplied cDNA or gDNA.

Enrolled through a virtual design, the participants were between roughly 18 and 95 years of age and came from 24 US areas. The recovered donors of Cohort 3 showed two negative PCRs, clearance, or symptom resolution. A few counts support this clone. This CDR3 spans 15 amino acids. Germline assignment: CDR1 MDHEN and CDR2 SYDVKM. Trimming removed 7 bases from V and 2 bases from J; junction bases left unmatched: 4. Generated by immunoSEQ multiplex PCR, the TCRdb table keeps only in-frame clones and is missing some. Seen here are 250,000 to 350,000 clones, 80% to 90% observed once, and the top ten hold approximately 2.5%.

This sequence was found in a woman younger than 30 who had recovered from COVID-19. The rearrangement links TRBV28 to TRBJ2-3, with TRBD2 identical over 12 bases. Material for sequencing was PBMCs or T cells enriched from blood (not recorded which). CDR3 region: CASISSGGATDTQYF. CDR3 DNA: TGTGCCAGCATCTCTAGCGGGGGGGCCACAGATACGCAGTATTTT.